A single sample gave rise to the 32 T cell receptor beta chains below, sequenced in a study of graft-versus-host responses after intestinal transplantation. These TCRs are of unknown antigen specificity. Data came from immunoSEQ multiplex PCR; TCRdb stores just in-frame clones and leaves some out. The sample holds about 100,000 clones, roughly 90% seen once. Sequencing used unstimulated CD4+ T cells sorted from spleen or lymph node cells, obtained before intestinal transplant. These receptors all come from a human donor who received an intestinal transplant.

The chain couples TRBV11-3 to TRBJ1-5; possible D gene TRBD1, 6 bases. The V gene lost 4 bases and the J gene lost 4 bases, with 11 bases spanning the gap. The germline gives CDR1 SGHNT, CDR2 YENEEA. This CDR3 contains 14 residues. The DNA for the CDR3 is TGTGCCAGCAGCTCTAGGGGGGAAAATCAGCCCCAGCATTTT. It translates to CASSSRGENQPQHF.

V is TRBV15 and J is TRBJ1-5; 9 nucleotides agree with TRBD1. Germline loops: CDR1 LNHNV, CDR2 YYDKDF (reference sequence). This CDR3 contains 16 residues. V trimming: 1 base; J trimming: 7 bases; junction bases outside the gene matches: 8. CDR3 loop: CATSRGVGQGRQPQHF. The CDR3 DNA follows: TGTGCCACCAGCAGAGGGGTTGGACAGGGGAGGCAGCCCCAGCATTTT.

The chain couples TRBV4-1 to TRBJ2-4, with 10 bases fitting TRBD2. Germline CDR1 and CDR2: MGHRA and YSYEKL. The CDR3 loop spans 22 amino acids. V lost 0 bases to trimming and J lost 0 bases; unmatched junction nucleotides: 17. The CDR3 here is CASSQDQTSSGGRGLAKNIQYF. CDR3 sequence (DNA): TGCGCCAGCAGCCAAGATCAGACGTCTAGCGGGGGCCGAGGATTAGCCAAAAACATTCAGTACTTC.

The rearrangement joins TRBV21-1 to TRBJ2-5; TRBD1 is taken as the D call from the table, unchecked against the DNA. TRBV21-1 is tagged as a pseudogene. The CDR3 covers 19 residues. The CDR3 DNA is TGTGCCAGCAGCGAAAAGTGGGGGGCGACAGGGAATTGCGAAGAGACCCAGTACTTC. Translating it yields CASSEKWGATGNCEETQYF.

The chain recombines TRBV4-1 with TRBJ1-4; possible D gene TRBD1, 5 bases. Germline V CDR1 and CDR2: MGHRA, YSYEKL. V dropped 0 bases and J dropped 8 bases, with 13 bases sitting between them. The CDR3 has 15 residues. DNA of the CDR3: TGCGCCAGCAGCCAAGATAATGGGGGTTCAGAAAAACTGTTTTTT. Translated, it gives CASSQDNGGSEKLFF.

J is TRBJ2-7 and V is TRBV6-1; 12 positions match TRBD1. CDR1 MNHNS and CDR2 SASEGT come from the germline V gene. After removal of 9 bases from V and 3 bases from J, the junction contained 6 bases not matched to a gene. CDR3 length: 14 amino acids. The CDR3 sequence is CASLRDRGRYEQYF. The CDR3 coding sequence is TGTGCCAGTCTCCGGGACAGGGGGCGCTACGAGCAGTACTTC.

V usage is TRBV9 and J usage is TRBJ2-3, with D tentatively TRBD2 (8 bases). CDR1 and CDR2 (germline): SGDLS, YYNGEE. V was shortened by 3 bases and J by 4 bases, with 18 bases between the two germline ends. The CDR3 spans 16 residues. The CDR3 nucleotides read TGTGCCAGCAGCGACAGGGGAGCGGGAGAGTCAGATACGCAGTATTTT. Protein sequence: CASSDRGAGESDTQYF.

This rearrangement joins TRBV5-1 to TRBJ2-7, with 8 bases fitting TRBD1. After removal of 3 bases from V and 0 bases from J, the junction contained 2 bases not matched to a gene. CDR1 and CDR2 (germline): SGHRS, YFSETQ. The CDR3 is 14 amino acids. CDR3 sequence (DNA): TGCGCCAGCAGCTGGACAGGGCCCTCCTACGAGCAGTACTTC. Translated, it gives CASSWTGPSYEQYF.

This chain connects TRBV5-1 to TRBJ1-1; D is unresolved. Germline CDR1 and CDR2: SGHRS and YFSETQ. V lost 5 bases, J lost 0 bases, and 8 bases lay in between. The CDR3 loop spans 13 amino acids. The CDR3: CASSISMNTEAFF. The CDR3 DNA sequence: TGCGCCAGCAGTATATCTATGAACACTGAAGCTTTCTTT.

V gene TRBV4-1 combines with J gene TRBJ2-7; the D is unclear. The ends were cut back, 1 base at V and 0 bases at J, with 7 bases in the middle. This CDR3 region has 14 residues. The germline gives CDR1 MGHRA, CDR2 YSYEKL. CDR3 nucleotide sequence: TGCGCCAGCAGCCAAGTCCGGAACTCCTACGAGCAGTACTTC. Translating gives CASSQVRNSYEQYF.

This clone was observed a single time. The V call is TRBV30, the J call TRBJ2-7, with D tentatively TRBD2 (6 bases). V lost 3 bases to trimming and J lost 2 bases, with 14 bases between them. This CDR3 has 14 amino acids. In germline, CDR1 is GTSNPN, CDR2 SVGIG (reference sequence). The CDR3 DNA follows: TGTGCCTGGAGAGCCGCCTCGGGGGCCTACGAGCAGTACTTC. Protein product: CAWRAASGAYEQYF.

J is TRBJ2-5 and V is TRBV28; 7 bases align to TRBD1. CDR3 length: 15 amino acids. V lost 7 bases and J lost 1; bases outside the gene matches: 9. The germline CDR1 and CDR2 sequences are MDHEN and SYDVKM. CDR3 residues: CASNQAEGAQETQYF. In DNA form, the CDR3 reads TGTGCCAGCAACCAGGCTGAGGGGGCCCAAGAGACCCAGTACTTC.

The chain carries TRBV2 and TRBJ1-5; D is perhaps TRBD1 (6 bases). CDR3 length: 12 residues. V was trimmed by 10 bases and J by 7 bases, leaving 14 bases between them. From germline, CDR1 is SNHLY and CDR2 FYNNEI. The CDR3 DNA is TGTGCCACCGGACAGAGGCGGCAGCCCCAGCATTTT. It codes for CATGQRRQPQHF.

V gene TRBV7-6 combines with J gene TRBJ1-6, with D maybe TRBD1 (6 bases). The germline V and J ends were trimmed by 5 bases and 5 bases, with 13 bases remaining between them. CDR1 and CDR2 from the germline V gene are SGHVS and FNYEAQ. The CDR3 sequence is 15 residues long. The CDR3 coding sequence is TGTGCCAGCAGCGGAGGGGGATTTGATAATTCACCCCTCCACTTT. Translating gives CASSGGGFDNSPLHF.

This chain uses TRBV5-6 with TRBJ1-2; D not resolved. The CDR3 spans 14 residues. V was pared by 5 bases and J by 6 bases, with 17 bases between. Per germline, CDR1 SGHDT and CDR2 YYEEEE. The CDR3 is CASRVVSDRNGYTF. The CDR3 DNA reads as TGTGCCAGCAGGGTTGTTTCGGATCGTAATGGCTACACCTTC. The full variable domain, its missing parts supplied by reference TRBV5-6 and TRBJ1-2, is DAGVTQSPTHLIKTRGQQVTLRCSPKSGHDTVSWYQQALGQGPQFIFQYYEEEERQRGNFPDRFSGHQFPNYSSELNVNALLLGDSALYLCASRVVSDRNGYTFGSGTRLTVV.

The V gene is TRBV6-5, the J gene TRBJ1-2; D is perhaps TRBD1 (5 bases). This CDR3 has 13 residues. Germline loops: CDR1 MNHEY, CDR2 SVGAGI. V lost 6 bases, J lost 8 bases, and 16 bases lay in between. The CDR3 nucleotides read TGTGCCAGCAGGGACGTCAGGGTAAAGGGCTACACCTTC. Its translation is CASRDVRVKGYTF.

The rearrangement uses TRBV9 and TRBJ2-2, with 10 bases matching TRBD2. V lost 4 bases and J lost 1; bases outside the gene matches: 7. The germline gives CDR1 SGDLS, CDR2 YYNGEE. The CDR3 consists of 17 residues. CDR3 sequence (DNA): TGTGCCAGCAGCACAGAGCGACTAGCGGGGAACACCGGGGAGCTGTTTTTT. Protein: CASSTERLAGNTGELFF. The entire variable domain, with the rest obtained from reference TRBV9 and TRBJ2-2, is as follows: DSGVTQTPKHLITATGQRVTLRCSPRSGDLSVYWYQQSLDQGLQFLIQYYNGEERAKGNILERFSAQQFPDLHSELNLSSLELGDSALYFCASSTERLAGNTGELFFGEGSRLTVL.

The chain employs TRBV5-4 and TRBJ1-2, with 10 nucleotides matching TRBD1. V lost 4 bases and J lost 7; bases outside the gene matches: 7. Germline CDR1 and CDR2: SGHNT and YYREEE (reference sequence). The length of the CDR3 is 14 residues. The chain's CDR3 is CASSPGQGFRGYTF. The CDR3 DNA reads TGTGCCAGCAGCCCGGGACAGGGGTTTCGTGGCTACACCTTC.

The chain employs TRBV6-4 and TRBJ1-6, with 8 nucleotides matching TRBD1. Germline V lookup: CDR1 MRHNA, CDR2 SNTAGT. With V trimmed by 3 bases and J by 7 bases, 2 bases remained unmatched. CDR3 size: 14 residues. In DNA, the CDR3 is TGTGCCAGCAGTGAAGGACAGGGAAATTCACCCCTCCACTTT. It translates to CASSEGQGNSPLHF.

This chain uses TRBV5-1 with TRBJ1-2; D is perhaps TRBD1 (5 bases). This CDR3 comprises 14 residues. Trimming removed 4 bases from V and 4 bases from J, with 14 bases in between. Germline values: CDR1 SGHRS, CDR2 YFSETQ. In DNA form, the CDR3 reads TGCGCCAGCAGCGTTAGGGGTCCCGGCTATGGCTACACCTTC. Translated: CASSVRGPGYGYTF.

Only a few counts were recorded for this clone. The V call is TRBV5-4, the J call TRBJ1-4; D might be TRBD1 (6 bases). The germline V and J ends were trimmed by 0 bases and 5 bases, with 8 bases remaining between them. The CDR3 has 14 residues. Germline lookup yields CDR1 SGHNT and CDR2 YYREEE (reference sequence). In DNA, the CDR3 is TGTGCCAGCAGCTTGGGGGGGCGAAATGAAAAACTGTTTTTT. It is translated as CASSLGGRNEKLFF. The entire variable domain, with the rest obtained from reference TRBV5-4 and TRBJ1-4, is as follows: ETGVTQSPTHLIKTRGQQVTLRCSSQSGHNTVSWYQQALGQGPQFIFQYYREEENGRGNFPPRFSGLQFPNYSSELNVNALELDDSALYLCASSLGGRNEKLFFGSGTQLSVL.

The chain is built from TRBV29-1 and TRBJ1-2; D not resolved. This CDR3 contains 13 residues. Trimming pared 4 bases from V and 2 bases from J, leaving 11 bases between. The germline V gene encodes CDR1 SQVTM and CDR2 ANQGSEA. The CDR3 sequence: CSVGVVTNYGYTF. CDR3 nucleotide sequence: TGCAGCGTTGGGGTAGTGACGAACTATGGCTACACCTTC.

The V call is TRBV2, the J call TRBJ2-5; D may match TRBD1 or TRBD2 (5 bases each). This CDR3 contains 15 residues. Between the trimmed V and J ends, which lost 7 bases and 5 bases, there was a span of 20 bases. The germline CDR1 and CDR2 sequences are SNHLY and FYNNEI. CDR3 bases: TGTGCCAGCATTCCCCTTAGGGGAGCGAAGGAGACCCAGTACTTC. Its protein product is CASIPLRGAKETQYF.

The chain recombines TRBV6-5 with TRBJ2-2; D gene unclear. With 0 bases removed from V and 4 bases from J, the gap between germline ends came to 12 bases. Germline V lookup: CDR1 MNHEY, CDR2 SVGAGI. The CDR3 consists of 16 residues. CDR3 DNA sequence: TGTGCCAGCAGTTACTCGAGTTTTCCTCTCACCGGGGAGCTGTTTTTT. It encodes CASSYSSFPLTGELFF.

The J gene is TRBJ2-5, the V gene TRBV5-5; the match to TRBD2 covers 7 bases. The germline CDR1 and CDR2 sequences are SGHKS and YYEKEE (reference sequence). The CDR3 length is 14 residues. Trimming took 4 bases from V and 4 from J; bases not matched to a gene: 7. The CDR3 spells CASSRGGGGETQYF. The CDR3 DNA reads as TGTGCCAGCAGCCGAGGAGGCGGGGGAGAGACCCAGTACTTC.

This chain joins TRBV10-3 and TRBJ2-1; either TRBD1 or TRBD2 may supply D (5 bases each). The CDR3 spans 13 residues. Germline V gene lookup returns CDR1 ENHRY and CDR2 SYGVKD. The V and J ends lost 4 bases and 4 bases respectively, with 8 bases between them. In DNA form, the CDR3 reads TGTGCCATCAGTGTGGGGGAATACAATGAGCAGTTCTTC. Residues: CAISVGEYNEQFF.

This chain links TRBV7-9 with TRBJ1-2; D remains unclear. The V gene lost 1 base and the J gene lost 4 bases, with 13 bases spanning the gap. This CDR3 has 15 amino acids. The germline V gene encodes CDR1 SEHNR and CDR2 FQNEAQ (reference sequence). In DNA, the CDR3 is TGTGCCAGCAGCTTAGGTGGCTTACGGGTCTATGGCTACACCTTC. This sequence encodes CASSLGGLRVYGYTF.

V gene TRBV30 combines with J gene TRBJ1-5, with D possibly TRBD1 on 6 matching bases. The ends were cut back, 2 bases at V and 9 bases at J, with 17 bases in the middle. Germline CDR1 reads GTSNPN; CDR2 reads SVGIG (reference sequence). CDR3 length: 14 amino acids. CDR3 DNA: TGTGCCTGGAGTCGACAGGTGAAGAGGGGGCCCCAGCATTTT. Its protein product is CAWSRQVKRGPQHF.

As concerns this clone: The same CDR3 arises from other DNA sequences in this sample as well. The rearrangement joins TRBV20-1 to TRBJ2-3, with D unclear. V lost 3 bases, J lost 0 bases, and 1 base lay in between. Germline V lookup: CDR1 DFQATT, CDR2 SNEGSKA (reference sequence). The CDR3 is 11 amino acids. The CDR3 nucleotides are TGCAGTGCTAGTAGCACAGATACGCAGTATTTT. Translating gives CSASSTDTQYF.

The chain carries TRBV10-1 and TRBJ2-5; D is ambiguous. V was pared by 3 bases and J by 2 bases, with 13 bases between. This CDR3 has 15 residues. Germline loops: CDR1 WNHNN, CDR2 SYGVQD (reference sequence). CDR3 residues: CASSDGAALQETQYF. CDR3 bases: TGCGCCAGCAGTGATGGAGCAGCTCTTCAAGAGACCCAGTACTTC.

The V gene is TRBV9, the J gene TRBJ2-1, with D perhaps TRBD2 (6 bases). V was shortened by 3 bases and J by 5 bases, with 12 bases between the two germline ends. The germline V gene encodes CDR1 SGDLS and CDR2 YYNGEE. The CDR3 totals 14 residues. CDR3 region: CASSAGLLDNEQFF. The CDR3 DNA reads as TGTGCCAGCAGCGCCGGACTATTGGACAATGAGCAGTTCTTC.

V usage is TRBV6-5 and J usage is TRBJ2-7, with D unclear. The CDR3 is 11 amino acids. Per germline, CDR1 MNHEY and CDR2 SVGAGI. Trimming took off 8 bases at V and 5 bases at J, with 10 bases between the two ends. In nucleotides, the CDR3 is TGTGCCAGCGGCAGGCTCCACGAGCAGTACTTC. Translation: CASGRLHEQYF.